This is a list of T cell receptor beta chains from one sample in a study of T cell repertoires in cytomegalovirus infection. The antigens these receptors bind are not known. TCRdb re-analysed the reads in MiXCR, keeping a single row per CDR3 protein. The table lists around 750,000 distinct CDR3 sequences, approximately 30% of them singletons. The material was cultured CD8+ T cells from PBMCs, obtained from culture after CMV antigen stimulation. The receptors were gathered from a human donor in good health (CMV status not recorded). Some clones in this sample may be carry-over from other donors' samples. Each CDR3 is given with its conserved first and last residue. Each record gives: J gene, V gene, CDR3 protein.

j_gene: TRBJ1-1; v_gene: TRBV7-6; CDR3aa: CASSLETASTTEAFF
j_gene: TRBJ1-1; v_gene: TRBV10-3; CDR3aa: CAISWTGGTEAFF
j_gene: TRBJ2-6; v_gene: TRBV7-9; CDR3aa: CASSSTQVQGWFSGANVLTF
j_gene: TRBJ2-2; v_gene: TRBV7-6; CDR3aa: CASSWGTSLTNTGELFF
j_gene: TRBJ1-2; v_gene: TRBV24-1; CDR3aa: CATSQGRYGYTF
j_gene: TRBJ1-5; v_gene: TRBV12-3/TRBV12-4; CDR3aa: CASTPFVEGGRTYYQPQHF
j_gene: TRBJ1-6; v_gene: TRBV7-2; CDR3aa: CASSFSDSYNSPLHF
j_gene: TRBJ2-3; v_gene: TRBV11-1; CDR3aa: CASSLGASGVTDTQYF
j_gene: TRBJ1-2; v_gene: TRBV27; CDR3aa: CASSLSLFDRGQWDGYTF
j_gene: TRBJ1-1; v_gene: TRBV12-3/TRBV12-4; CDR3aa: CASSLRGPRLFMNTEAFF
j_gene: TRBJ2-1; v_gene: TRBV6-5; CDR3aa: CASSYSGTSGEQFF
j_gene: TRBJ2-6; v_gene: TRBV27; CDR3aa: CASSSGAGSGANVLTF
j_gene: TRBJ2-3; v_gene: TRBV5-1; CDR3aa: CASSPTTGVDTQYF
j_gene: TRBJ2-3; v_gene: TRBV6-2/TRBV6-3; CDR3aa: CASSSAGVVSTDTQYF
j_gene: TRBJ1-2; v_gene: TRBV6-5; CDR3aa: CASSYSVYNNYTF
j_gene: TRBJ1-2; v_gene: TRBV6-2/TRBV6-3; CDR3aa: CASSYRRVNYGYTF
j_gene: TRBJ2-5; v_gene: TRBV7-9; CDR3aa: CASSPRSGTTKETQYF
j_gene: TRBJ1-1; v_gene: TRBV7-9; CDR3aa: CASSRELGTEAFF